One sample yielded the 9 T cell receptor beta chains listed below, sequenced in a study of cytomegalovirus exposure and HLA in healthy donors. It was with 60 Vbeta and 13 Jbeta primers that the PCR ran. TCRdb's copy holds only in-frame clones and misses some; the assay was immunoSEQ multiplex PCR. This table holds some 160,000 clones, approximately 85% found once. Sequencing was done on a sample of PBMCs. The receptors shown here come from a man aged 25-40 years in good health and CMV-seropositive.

For the CDR3, the DNA is TGTGCCAGCACCATGGACAAACCATATGGCTACACCTTC. This encodes CASTMDKPYGYTF. The rearrangement joins TRBV5-8 to TRBJ1-2; TRBD1 is a possible D gene (5 bases). Germline lookup yields CDR1 SGHTS and CDR2 YDEGEE. V dropped 6 bases and J dropped 5 bases, with 14 bases sitting between them. The length of the CDR3 is 13 residues. The whole variable domain, filled in from reference TRBV5-8 and TRBJ1-2, reads EAGVTQSPTHLIKTRGQQATLRCSPISGHTSVYWYQQALGLGLQFLLWYDEGEERNRGNFPPRFSGRQFPNYSSELNVNALELEDSALYLCASTMDKPYGYTFGSGTRLTVV.

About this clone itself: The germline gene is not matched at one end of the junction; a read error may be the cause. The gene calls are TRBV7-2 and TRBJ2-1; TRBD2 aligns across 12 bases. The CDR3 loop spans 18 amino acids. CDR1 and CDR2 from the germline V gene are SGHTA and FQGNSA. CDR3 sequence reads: CASSILRTSGNSFNEQFF. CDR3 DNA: TGTGCCAGCAGCATCTTGAGGACTAGCGGGAACTCCTTCAATGAGCAGTTCTTC.

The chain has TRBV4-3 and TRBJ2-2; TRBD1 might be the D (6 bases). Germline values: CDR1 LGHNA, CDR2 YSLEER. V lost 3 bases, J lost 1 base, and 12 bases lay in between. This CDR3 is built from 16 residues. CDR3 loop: CASSHLGTQNTGELFF. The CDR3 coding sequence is TGCGCCAGCAGCCACCTCGGGACACAGAACACCGGGGAGCTGTTTTTT.

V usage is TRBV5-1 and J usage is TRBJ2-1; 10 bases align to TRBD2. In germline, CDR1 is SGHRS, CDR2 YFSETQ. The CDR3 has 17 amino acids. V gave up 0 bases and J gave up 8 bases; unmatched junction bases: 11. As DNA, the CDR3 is TGCGCCAGCAGCTTGGCCAACGGGCTAGCGGGAGTCCATGAGCAGTTCTTC. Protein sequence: CASSLANGLAGVHEQFF.

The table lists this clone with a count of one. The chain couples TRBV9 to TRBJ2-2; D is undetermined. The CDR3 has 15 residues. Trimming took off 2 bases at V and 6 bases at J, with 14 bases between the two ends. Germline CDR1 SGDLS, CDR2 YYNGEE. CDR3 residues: CASSVSSGFSGELFF. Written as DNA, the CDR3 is TGTGCCAGCAGCGTTTCGTCCGGGTTTTCCGGGGAGCTGTTTTTT. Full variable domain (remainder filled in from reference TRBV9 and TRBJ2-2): DSGVTQTPKHLITATGQRVTLRCSPRSGDLSVYWYQQSLDQGLQFLIQYYNGEERAKGNILERFSAQQFPDLHSELNLSSLELGDSALYFCASSVSSGFSGELFFGEGSRLTVL.

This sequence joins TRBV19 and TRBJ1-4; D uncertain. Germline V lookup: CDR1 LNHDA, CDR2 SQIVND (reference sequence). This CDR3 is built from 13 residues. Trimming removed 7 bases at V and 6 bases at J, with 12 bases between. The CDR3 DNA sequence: TGTGCCAGTAACCAGGCCTTTCATGAAAAACTGTTTTTT. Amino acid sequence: CASNQAFHEKLFF. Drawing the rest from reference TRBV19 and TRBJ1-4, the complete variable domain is DGGITQSPKYLFRKEGQNVTLSCEQNLNHDAMYWYRQDPGQGLRLIYYSQIVNDFQKGDIAEGYSVSREKKESFPLTVTSAQKNPTAFYLCASNQAFHEKLFFGSGTQLSVL.

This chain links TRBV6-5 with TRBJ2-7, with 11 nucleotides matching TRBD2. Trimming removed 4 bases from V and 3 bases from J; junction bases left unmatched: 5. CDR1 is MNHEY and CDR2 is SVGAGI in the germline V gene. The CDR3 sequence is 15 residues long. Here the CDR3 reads CASSSRLAGGYEQYF. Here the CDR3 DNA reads TGTGCCAGCAGTTCTCGCCTAGCGGGAGGCTACGAGCAGTACTTC.

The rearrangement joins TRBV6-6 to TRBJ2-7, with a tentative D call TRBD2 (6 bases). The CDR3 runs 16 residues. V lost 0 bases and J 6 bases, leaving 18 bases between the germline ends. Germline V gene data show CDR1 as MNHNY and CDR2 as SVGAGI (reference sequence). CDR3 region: CASSYSSGSVSGEQYF. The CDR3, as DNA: TGTGCCAGCAGTTACTCGAGCGGGTCGGTAAGCGGCGAGCAGTACTTC.

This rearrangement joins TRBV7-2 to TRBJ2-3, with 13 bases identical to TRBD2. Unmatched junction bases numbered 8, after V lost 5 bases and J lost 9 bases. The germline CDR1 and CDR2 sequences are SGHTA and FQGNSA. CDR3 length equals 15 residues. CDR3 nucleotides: TGTGCCAGCAGCCCGGGACTAGCGGGAAGGGGCACGCAGTATTTT. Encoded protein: CASSPGLAGRGTQYF.